Listed below are T cell receptor beta chains from one sample, sequenced in a study of blood T cell repertoires in COVID-19. Using immunoSEQ multiplex PCR, the repertoire was profiled, and TCRdb retains in-frame clones only, with some absent. The sample lists roughly 170,000 clones, roughly 86% occurring once. The specimen sequenced was peripheral blood. The receptors here all came from a man between 40 and 49 years old who had recovered from COVID-19. CDR3s include the opening cysteine and the closing phenylalanine or tryptophan. Each record gives: V gene, CDR3 length, J gene, D gene, CDR3 protein, CDR3 DNA. A D gene is named only where the DNA matches it firmly.

TRBV19	17	TRBJ2-6	TRBD2	CASSTRGGTYGANVLTF	TGTGCCAGTAGTACCCGGGGGGGTACCTATGGGGCCAACGTCCTGACTTTC
TRBV18	16	TRBJ1-5	NA	CASSPFGGTSNQPQHF	TGTGCCAGCTCACCATTTGGGGGGACCTCGAATCAGCCCCAGCATTTT
TRBV18	15	TRBJ2-1	TRBD1	CASSREGAVGNEQFF	TGTGCCAGCTCACGTGAGGGGGCAGTCGGGAATGAGCAGTTCTTC
TRBV6-6	14	TRBJ2-5	TRBD1	CASSPTGGQETQYF	TGTGCCAGCAGTCCCACAGGGGGGCAAGAGACCCAGTACTTC
TRBV14	11	TRBJ2-2	NA	CASRAGGELFF	TGTGCCAGCAGAGCAGGAGGGGAGCTGTTTTTT
TRBV20-1	15	TRBJ1-2	TRBD1	CSASNTGVTNYGYTF	TGCAGTGCTAGTAACACAGGGGTGACTAACTATGGCTACACCTTC
TRBV5-4	14	TRBJ1-4	NA	CASSPGGPNEKLFF	TGTGCCAGCAGCCCAGGTGGGCCTAATGAAAAACTGTTTTTT
TRBV7-8	14	TRBJ2-5	NA	CASSLAQGRETQYF	TGTGCCAGCAGCTTAGCACAGGGTCGGGAGACCCAGTACTTC
TRBV11-2	15	TRBJ2-7	NA	CASSSLSGSYYEQYF	TGTGCCAGCAGCTCACTTAGCGGATCATACTACGAGCAGTACTTC
TRBV27	15	TRBJ2-3	NA	CASSLSSSGTDTQYF	TGTGCCAGCAGTTTATCTTCTAGCGGCACAGATACGCAGTATTTT
TRBV6-2/TRBV6-3	16	TRBJ2-3	TRBD2	CASSSRLAGGTDTQYF	TGTGCCAGCAGTTCACGACTAGCGGGGGGCACAGATACGCAGTATTTT
TRBV29-1	14	TRBJ1-2	TRBD1	CSVDSYRGGYGYTF	TGCAGCGTTGATTCCTACAGGGGTGGCTATGGCTACACCTTC
TRBV5-4	13	TRBJ2-1	NA	CASSLGLADEQFF	TGTGCCAGCAGCTTGGGGCTAGCCGATGAGCAGTTCTTC